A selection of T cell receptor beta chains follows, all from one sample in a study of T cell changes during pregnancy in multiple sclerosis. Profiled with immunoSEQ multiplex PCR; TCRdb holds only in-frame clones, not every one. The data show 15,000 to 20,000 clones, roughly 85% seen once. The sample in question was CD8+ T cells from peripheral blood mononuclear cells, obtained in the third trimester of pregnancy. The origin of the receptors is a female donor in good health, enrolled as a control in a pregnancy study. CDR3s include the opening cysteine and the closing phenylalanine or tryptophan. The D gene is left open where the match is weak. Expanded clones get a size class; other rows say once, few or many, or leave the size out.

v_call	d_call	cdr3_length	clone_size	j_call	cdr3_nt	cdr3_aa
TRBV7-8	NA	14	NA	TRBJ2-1	TGTGCCAGCAGCTTAGCGCCGGGGATACGTGAGCAGTTCTTC	CASSLAPGIREQFF
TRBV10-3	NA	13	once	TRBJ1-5	TGTGCCATCAGAGCGGGATTCGAGCAGCCCCAGCATTTT	CAIRAGFEQPQHF
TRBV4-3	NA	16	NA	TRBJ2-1	TGCGCCAGCAGCCAAGATAGAGCGGACCTTGTCGGTGAGCAGTTCTTC	CASSQDRADLVGEQFF
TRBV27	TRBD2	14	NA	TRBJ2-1	TGTGCCAGCAGTTCCAGCGGGGGCCGCAATGAGCAGTTCTTC	CASSSSGGRNEQFF
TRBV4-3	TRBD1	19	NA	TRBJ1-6	TGCGCCAGCAGCCAAGATCTTACAGGGGGCGCGTCCTATAATTCACCCCTCCACTTT	CASSQDLTGGASYNSPLHF
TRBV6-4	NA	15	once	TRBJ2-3	TGTGCCAGCAGTGACTCTGTGGGCCGCACAGATACGCAGTATTTT	CASSDSVGRTDTQYF
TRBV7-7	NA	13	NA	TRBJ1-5	TGTGCTAGCAGCTCGGGGGAAGGCCAGCCCCAGCATTTT	CASSSGEGQPQHF
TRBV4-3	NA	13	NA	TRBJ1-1	TGCGCCAGCAGCCAAGCAGGACAGACTGAAGCTTTCTTT	CASSQAGQTEAFF
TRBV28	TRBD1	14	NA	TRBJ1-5	TGTGCCAGCAGGGAGACAGGGAGGAATCAGGCCCAGCATTTT	CASRETGRNQAQHF
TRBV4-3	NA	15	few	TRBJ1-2	TGCGCCAGCAGCCACTCTGCGGGGGGGCTGAATGGCTACACCTTC	CASSHSAGGLNGYTF
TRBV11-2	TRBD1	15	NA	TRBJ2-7	TGTGCCAGCAGCCCAACCAGCCGGGACAGTTACGAGCAGTACTTC	CASSPTSRDSYEQYF
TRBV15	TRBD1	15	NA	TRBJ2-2	TGTGCCACCAGCAGAGGGACAGGGACCGCCGGGGAGCTGTTTTTT	CATSRGTGTAGELFF
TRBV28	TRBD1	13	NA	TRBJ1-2	TGTGCCAGCAGTCCGGGACAGGGGTATGGCTACACCTTC	CASSPGQGYGYTF
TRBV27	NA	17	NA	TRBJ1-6	TGTGCCACCCCCGTCGTGGCTCCCAGCGGATATAATTCACCCCTCCACTTT	CATPVVAPSGYNSPLHF
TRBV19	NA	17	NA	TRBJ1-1	TGTGCCAGTAGTATAGGCTTGGGCCCAGCCATGAACACTGAAGCTTTCTTT	CASSIGLGPAMNTEAFF
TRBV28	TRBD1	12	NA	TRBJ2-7	TGTGCCAGCGGGACAGGGCTTCGCGAGCAGTACTTC	CASGTGLREQYF
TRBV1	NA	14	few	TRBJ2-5	TGCACCAGCAGCCAGCCACGACTAAGAGAGACCCAGTACTTC	CTSSQPRLRETQYF
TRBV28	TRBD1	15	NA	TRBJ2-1	TGTGCCAGCAGTTTAAGGTGGGACAGGTCCGATGAGCAGTTCTTC	CASSLRWDRSDEQFF
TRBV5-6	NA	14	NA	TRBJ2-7	TGTGCCAGCAGCTTGTCGAGGGCGGTGGGCGAGCAGTACTTC	CASSLSRAVGEQYF
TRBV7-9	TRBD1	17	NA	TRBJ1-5	TGTGCCAGCAGCTGGGGGGGGACAGGGGTTGGCAATCAGCCCCAGCATTTT	CASSWGGTGVGNQPQHF
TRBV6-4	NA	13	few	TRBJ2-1	TGTGCCAGCAGTGTTACAGGGAACAATGAGCAGTTCTTC	CASSVTGNNEQFF
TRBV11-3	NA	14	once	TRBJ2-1	TGTGCCAGCAGCCATTCAGTGTCAGACAATGAGCAGTTCTTC	CASSHSVSDNEQFF
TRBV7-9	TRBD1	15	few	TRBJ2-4	TGTGCCTGGGGGGAGGGGACAGGGGTCAAAAACATTCAGTACTTC	CAWGEGTGVKNIQYF
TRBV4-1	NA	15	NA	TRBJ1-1	TGCGCCAGCAGCCAAGGCGCTACAGGGTTCCCCGAAGCTTTCTTT	CASSQGATGFPEAFF
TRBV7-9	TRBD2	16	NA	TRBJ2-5	TGTGCCAGCAGCTCGACTAGCGGGGGGCCCCAAGAGACCCAGTACTTC	CASSSTSGGPQETQYF
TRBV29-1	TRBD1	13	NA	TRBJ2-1	TGCAGCGTGGGACAGGGGGTAGGCAATGAGCAGTTCTTC	CSVGQGVGNEQFF
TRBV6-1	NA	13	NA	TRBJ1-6	TGTGCCAGCAGTGAGACAGCTAATTCACCCCTCCACTTT	CASSETANSPLHF
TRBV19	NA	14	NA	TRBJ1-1	TGTGCCAGTAGTATCTCAGGGTCTTACACTGAAGCTTTCTTT	CASSISGSYTEAFF
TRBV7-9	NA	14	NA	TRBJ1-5	TGTGCCAGCAGCTTGGCAGGGGACAATCAGCCCCAGCATTTT	CASSLAGDNQPQHF
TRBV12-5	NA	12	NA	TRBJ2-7	TGTGCTAGTGGTTTGGGGCTTGGCGAGCAGTACTTC	CASGLGLGEQYF
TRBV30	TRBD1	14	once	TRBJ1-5	TGTGCCTGGAGAGACAGGGGGTTGGATCAGCCCCAGCATTTT	CAWRDRGLDQPQHF
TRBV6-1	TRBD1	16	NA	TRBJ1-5	TGTGCCAGCAGTGAATCCGACAGGGTACGTAATCAGCCCCAGCATTTT	CASSESDRVRNQPQHF
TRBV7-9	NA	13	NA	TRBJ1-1	TGTGCCAGCACCTGGACAGCGAACACTGAAGCTTTCTTT	CASTWTANTEAFF
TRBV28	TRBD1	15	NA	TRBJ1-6	TGTGCCAGCAGTTTACTCTTGACAGGGGACTCACCCCTCCACTTT	CASSLLLTGDSPLHF
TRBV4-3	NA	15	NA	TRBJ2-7	TGCGCCAGCAGCCAAGAGGTATACAGGGCCTACGAGCAGTACTTC	CASSQEVYRAYEQYF
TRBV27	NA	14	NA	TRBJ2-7	TGTGCCAGCAGTTTATTGGGGAGGGGGAACGAGCAGTACTTC	CASSLLGRGNEQYF
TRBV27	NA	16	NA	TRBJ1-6	TGTGCCAGCAGTTTAGCAGGGGCGTCCTATAATTCACCCCTCCACTTT	CASSLAGASYNSPLHF
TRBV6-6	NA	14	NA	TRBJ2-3	TGTGCCAGCAGTTGGGCAGCTAGCACAGATACGCAGTATTTT	CASSWAASTDTQYF
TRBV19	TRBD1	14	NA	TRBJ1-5	TGTGCCAGTACGCCCGGGACAGGTAATCAGCCCCAGCATTTT	CASTPGTGNQPQHF
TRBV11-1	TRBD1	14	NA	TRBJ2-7	TGTGCCAGCAGCTTAACAGGGGGCTTTGAAGAGCAGTACTTC	CASSLTGGFEEQYF
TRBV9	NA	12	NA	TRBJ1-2	TGTGCCAGCAGCCTACAGGGCTCTGGCTACACCTTC	CASSLQGSGYTF
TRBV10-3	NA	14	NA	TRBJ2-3	TGTGCCATCAGTGAGGAGGTCCTCACAGATACGCAGTATTTT	CAISEEVLTDTQYF
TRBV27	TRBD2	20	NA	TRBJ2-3	TGTGCCAGCAGTCTATATCGGGTCGGGGCCAGCGGGGGGGAAACAGATACGCAGTATTTT	CASSLYRVGASGGETDTQYF
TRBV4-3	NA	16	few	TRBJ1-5	TGCGCCAGCAGCCAAGAATTTCCAGGCGCGAGTCAGCCCCAGCATTTT	CASSQEFPGASQPQHF
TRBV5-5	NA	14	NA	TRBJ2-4	TGTGCCAGCAGCTTGGAGCCAGGGGATAACATTCAGTACTTC	CASSLEPGDNIQYF
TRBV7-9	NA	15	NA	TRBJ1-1	TGTGCCAGCAGTTACTATGGGGGCGCGAACACTGAAGCTTTCTTT	CASSYYGGANTEAFF
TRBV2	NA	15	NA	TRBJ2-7	TGTGCCAGCAGCCAACCGGGGACGGGGGCCTACGAGCAGTACTTC	CASSQPGTGAYEQYF
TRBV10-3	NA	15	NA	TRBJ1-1	TGTGCCATCAGTGAGCAGGGAAGTGGGAAAACTGAAGCTTTCTTT	CAISEQGSGKTEAFF
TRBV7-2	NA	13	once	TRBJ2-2	TGTGCCAGCAGCTTGGGCCACACCGGGGAGCTGTTTTTT	CASSLGHTGELFF
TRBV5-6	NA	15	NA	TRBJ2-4	TGTGCCAGCAGCTTGGTCAATGAGGACAAAAACATCCAGTACTTC	CASSLVNEDKNIQYF
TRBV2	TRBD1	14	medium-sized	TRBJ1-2	TGTGCCAGCAGTGACCGGGACAGGCTAGATGGCTACACCTTC	CASSDRDRLDGYTF
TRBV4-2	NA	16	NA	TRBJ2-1	TGTGCCAGCAGCCATGGGGGGGCGGGGGAGTACAATGAGCAGTTCTTC	CASSHGGAGEYNEQFF
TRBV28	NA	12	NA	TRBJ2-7	TGTGCCAGCAGTTTAGGGGCTGTCGAGCAGTACTTC	CASSLGAVEQYF
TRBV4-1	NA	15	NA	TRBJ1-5	TGCGCCAGCAGCCGACAGGATCTACGGAGTCAGCCCCAGCATTTT	CASSRQDLRSQPQHF
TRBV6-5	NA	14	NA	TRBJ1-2	TGTGCCAGCAAGAAGACAGCCTCTAACTATGGCTACACCTTC	CASKKTASNYGYTF